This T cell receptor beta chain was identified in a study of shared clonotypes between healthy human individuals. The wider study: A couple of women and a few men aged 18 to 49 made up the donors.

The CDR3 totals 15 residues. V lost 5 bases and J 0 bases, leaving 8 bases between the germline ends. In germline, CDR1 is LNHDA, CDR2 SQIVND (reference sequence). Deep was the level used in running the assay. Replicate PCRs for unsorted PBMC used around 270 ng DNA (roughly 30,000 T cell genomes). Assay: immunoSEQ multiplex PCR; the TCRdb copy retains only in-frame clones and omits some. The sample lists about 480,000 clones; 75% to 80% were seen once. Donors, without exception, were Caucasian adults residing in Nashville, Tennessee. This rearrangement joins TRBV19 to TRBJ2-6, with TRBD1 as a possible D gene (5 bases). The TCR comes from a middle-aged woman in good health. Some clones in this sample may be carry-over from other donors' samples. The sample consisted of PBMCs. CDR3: CASSVTVSGANVLTF. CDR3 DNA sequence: TGTGCCAGTAGTGTGACAGTCTCTGGGGCCAACGTCCTGACTTTC.